The 24 T cell receptor beta chains below come from one sample, sequenced in a study of beta chain features in type 1 diabetes. Sequenced material consisted of expressed TCRB transcripts (all of the isolated RNA was reverse transcribed). Sequenced by immunoSEQ multiplex PCR; TCRdb stores in-frame clones only, minus some. The table includes around 250,000 clones, roughly an eighth detected once. The sequencing sample was made of naive CD4+ T cells from blood. The receptors shown here come from a woman aged 40 to 55 in good health.

CDR3 DNA: TGTGCCAGCAGCCCGAGACAGGGACAAAACGAAAAACTGTTTTTT. Translated, it gives CASSPRQGQNEKLFF. The chain links TRBV9 to TRBJ1-4, with 7 bases identical to TRBD1. J gave up 8 bases and V 4 bases, and 11 bases lay outside the gene matches. Germline CDR1 is SGDLS and CDR2 is YYNGEE. The CDR3 runs 15 residues.

This chain joins TRBV7-8 and TRBJ2-3; tentatively, D is TRBD2 (6 bases). V gave up 2 bases and J gave up 2 bases, with 14 bases separating them. This CDR3 is 16 amino acids long. Germline CDR1 is SGHVS and CDR2 is FQNEAQ. The CDR3 spells CASSLPASGFTDTQYF. The CDR3, as DNA: TGTGCCAGCAGCTTACCCGCGAGCGGGTTCACAGATACGCAGTATTTT.

The table lists this clone with a few counts. Written as DNA, the CDR3 is TGTGCCAGCTCACCCGGACAGGTGAATTCACCCCTCCACTTT. This encodes CASSPGQVNSPLHF. The genes are TRBV18 and TRBJ1-6; 7 bases fit TRBD1. There are 14 residues in the CDR3. V lost 3 bases, J lost 7 bases, and 3 bases stayed unmatched. Per germline, CDR1 KGHSH and CDR2 LQKENI.

The chain links TRBV6-1 to TRBJ2-5; perhaps TRBD1 as D (5 bases). V gave up 7 bases and J gave up 5 bases, with 17 bases separating them. The CDR3 length is 14 residues. Germline CDR1 reads MNHNS; CDR2 reads SASEGT. The CDR3 coding sequence is TGTGCCAGCACCCAGGGCCCTCGTCGGGAGACCCAGTACTTC. Its translation is CASTQGPRRETQYF.

This clone was seen a handful of times. The chain has TRBV19 and TRBJ1-1, with no clear D. Germline lookup yields CDR1 LNHDA and CDR2 SQIVND (reference sequence). Deletions cut 3 bases from V and 1 base from J, with 9 bases between. The CDR3 totals 14 residues. The CDR3 sequence is CASSIFVRNTEAFF. As DNA, the CDR3 is TGTGCCAGTAGTATTTTCGTTAGGAACACTGAAGCTTTCTTT.

This clone has a count of ten or more. V gene TRBV29-1 combines with J gene TRBJ2-5, with a tentative D call TRBD1 (5 bases). CDR1 SQVTM and CDR2 ANQGSEA come from the germline V gene. The CDR3 is 13 amino acids. V dropped 3 bases and J dropped 4 bases, with 12 bases sitting between them. This CDR3 is CSVELGRGETQYF. In nucleotides, the CDR3 is TGCAGCGTTGAGCTGGGTAGGGGAGAGACCCAGTACTTC.

This chain connects TRBV6-5 to TRBJ1-4; the match to TRBD1 covers 7 bases. V gave up 6 bases and J gave up 7 bases; unmatched junction bases: 8. Germline CDR1 is MNHEY and CDR2 is SVGAGI. This CDR3 comprises 14 residues. The CDR3 reads CASRTQGRGEKLFF. CDR3 sequence (DNA): TGTGCCAGCAGAACACAGGGGAGAGGTGAAAAACTGTTTTTT.

This clone was detected only a few times. The gene calls are TRBV11-2 and TRBJ1-5, with D possibly being TRBD1 (6 bases). Germline lookup yields CDR1 SGHAT and CDR2 FQNNGV. The CDR3 is 12 amino acids. V gave up 5 bases and J gave up 6 bases, with 8 bases separating them. The CDR3 coding sequence is TGTGCCAGCAGCAGGGGGGGTCAGCCCCAGCATTTT. This codes for CASSRGGQPQHF.

The CDR3 sequence is CSVQGTSIPDTQYF. The CDR3 DNA reads as TGCAGCGTGCAGGGGACTAGCATTCCAGATACGCAGTATTTT. The rearrangement uses TRBV29-1 and TRBJ2-3; 9 bases agree with TRBD2. The CDR3 runs 14 residues. The V gene end was trimmed by 6 bases and the J gene end by 4 bases; junction bases not matched to a gene: 8. The germline V gene encodes CDR1 SQVTM and CDR2 ANQGSEA.

This clone turned up a few times. The rearrangement links TRBV5-6 to TRBJ2-3; the D is unclear. The length of the CDR3 is 12 residues. V was clipped by 0 bases and J by 4 bases, with 3 bases between them. CDR1 and CDR2 from the germline V gene are SGHDT and YYEEEE. CDR3 sequence: CASSLAADTQYF. In DNA form, the CDR3 reads TGTGCCAGCAGCTTGGCAGCAGATACGCAGTATTTT.

This chain links TRBV11-2 with TRBJ2-7; D ambiguous. In germline, CDR1 is SGHAT, CDR2 FQNNGV. V lost 4 bases to trimming and J lost 2 bases, with 9 bases between them. This CDR3 comprises 13 residues. The chain's CDR3 is CASSSGSAYEQYF. The CDR3 coding sequence is TGTGCCAGCAGCTCCGGGTCCGCCTACGAGCAGTACTTC.

The rearrangement uses TRBV14 and TRBJ2-3; 10 bases are shared with TRBD2. Germline V gene data show CDR1 as SGHDN and CDR2 as FVKESK. The trim removed 1 base at V and 7 bases at J, leaving 8 bases unmatched. The CDR3 spans 16 residues. Here the CDR3 reads CASSQGASGGAYTQYF. The CDR3 DNA reads TGTGCCAGCAGCCAAGGAGCGAGCGGGGGGGCGTATACGCAGTATTTT.

The chain employs TRBV7-2 and TRBJ2-2; 8 nucleotides agree with TRBD1. This CDR3 is 14 amino acids long. Germline CDR1 and CDR2: SGHTA and FQGNSA. Losses at the gene ends were 6 bases for V and 5 bases for J; bases not matched to a gene: 5. CDR3 nucleotides: TGTGCCAGCAGAACAGGGGGACGGACCGGGGAGCTGTTTTTT. It translates to CASRTGGRTGELFF.

This chain links TRBV7-6 with TRBJ1-4; tentatively, D is TRBD1 (5 bases). This CDR3 is built from 19 residues. V shed 5 bases and J shed 0 bases, with 22 bases lying between them. In germline, CDR1 is SGHVS, CDR2 FNYEAQ. The CDR3 loop is CASSRSTDNFVATNEKLFF. DNA for the CDR3: TGTGCCAGCAGCCGTTCGACAGATAATTTCGTTGCAACTAATGAAAAACTGTTTTTT.

This clone was recorded a few times. The chain links TRBV7-2 to TRBJ2-1, with TRBD2 as a possible D gene (5 bases). Germline V gives CDR1 SGHTA, CDR2 FQGNSA. The CDR3 has 13 residues. The germline V and J ends were trimmed by 4 bases and 9 bases, with 13 bases remaining between them. The CDR3 reads CASSWTAIGEQFF. CDR3 coding DNA: TGTGCCAGCAGCTGGACTGCGATCGGTGAGCAGTTCTTC.

This clone was detected a few times. V is TRBV5-4 and J is TRBJ2-6, with D possibly matching TRBD1 (6 bases). Germline-derived CDR1 and CDR2 are SGHNT and YYREEE (reference sequence). The CDR3 consists of 15 residues. V was trimmed by 2 bases and J by 3 bases, leaving 9 bases between them. The CDR3 bases are TGTGCCAGCAGCTTACAGGGAAGTGGGGCCAACGTCCTGACTTTC. Protein product: CASSLQGSGANVLTF.

The chain employs TRBV2 and TRBJ2-3; D is perhaps TRBD2 (6 bases). Between the trimmed V and J ends, which lost 6 bases and 2 bases, there was a span of 12 bases. Germline values: CDR1 SNHLY, CDR2 FYNNEI. This CDR3 spans 14 amino acids. CDR3 nucleotide sequence: TGTGCCAGCAGCCCGGGGGACGTCACAGATACGCAGTATTTT. Amino acids: CASSPGDVTDTQYF. Using reference TRBV2 and TRBJ2-3 for the parts outside the CDR3, the full variable domain is EPEVTQTPSHQVTQMGQEVILRCVPISNHLYFYWYRQILGQKVEFLVSFYNNEISEKSEIFDDQFSVERPDGSNFTLKIRSTKLEDSAMYFCASSPGDVTDTQYFGPGTRLTVL.

This clone occurred a few times. The V gene is TRBV21-1, the J gene TRBJ2-7; TRBD1, the D gene given by the table, was not confirmed from the DNA. TRBV21-1 is a pseudogene segment. The CDR3 has 15 residues. The DNA of the CDR3 is TGTGCCAGCAGCAAGCCGGGACAGGGGCTGGACGAGCAGTACTTC. Protein product: CASSKPGQGLDEQYF.

This clone was detected a few times. V usage is TRBV18 and J usage is TRBJ2-7; 8 bases are shared with TRBD2. The CDR3 consists of 14 residues. V trimming: 1 base; J trimming: 3 bases; junction bases outside the gene matches: 2. CDR1 and CDR2 from the germline V gene are KGHSH and LQKENI. The CDR3, as DNA: TGTGCCAGCTCACCACTGGGACTAGTCTACGAGCAGTACTTC. Protein sequence: CASSPLGLVYEQYF.

There are a few counts of this clone. The chain carries TRBV18 and TRBJ2-7; 12 bases agree with TRBD1. The germline V gene has CDR1 KGHSH and CDR2 LQKENI. CDR3 length equals 17 residues. With 6 bases clipped from V and 5 bases from J, the junction kept 14 bases outside the gene matches. For the CDR3, the DNA is TGTGCCAGCTCGCTCGGGACAGGGGGCGGGTTGCTCGACGAGCAGTACTTC. This codes for CASSLGTGGGLLDEQYF.

The genes are TRBV29-1 and TRBJ2-7, with TRBD1 matching over 7 bases. The CDR3 totals 14 residues. J gave up 3 bases and V 4 bases, and 9 bases lay outside the gene matches. Germline V CDR1 and CDR2: SQVTM, ANQGSEA. This CDR3 is CSVALRDRVYEQYF. CDR3 coding DNA: TGCAGCGTTGCCCTCAGGGACAGAGTCTACGAGCAGTACTTC.

The V call is TRBV9, the J call TRBJ1-1; no firm D call. The CDR3 extends over 15 amino acids. Per the germline V gene, CDR1 is SGDLS and CDR2 is YYNGEE. Trimming removed 0 bases at V and 2 bases at J, with 11 bases between. In DNA, the CDR3 is TGTGCCAGCAGCGTAGGGCCAGATCTTAACACTGAAGCTTTCTTT. Its translation is CASSVGPDLNTEAFF.

Many counts were recorded for this clone. The chain employs TRBV7-9 and TRBJ1-5, with D hard to call. Germline V lookup: CDR1 SEHNR, CDR2 FQNEAQ (reference sequence). V was clipped by 5 bases and J by 5 bases, with 10 bases between them. This CDR3 region has 13 residues. The CDR3 DNA sequence: TGTGCCAGCAGCCGGGGTCCCGATCAGCCCCAGCATTTT. Its protein is CASSRGPDQPQHF.

This clone has more than one count but fewer than ten. V is TRBV14 and J is TRBJ2-5; no clear D gene. Trimming removed 1 base from V and 4 bases from J, with 7 bases in between. The germline gives CDR1 SGHDN, CDR2 FVKESK. The CDR3 loop spans 13 amino acids. As DNA, the CDR3 is TGTGCCAGCAGCCAAGTATCGAGAGAGACCCAGTACTTC. This gives the protein CASSQVSRETQYF.